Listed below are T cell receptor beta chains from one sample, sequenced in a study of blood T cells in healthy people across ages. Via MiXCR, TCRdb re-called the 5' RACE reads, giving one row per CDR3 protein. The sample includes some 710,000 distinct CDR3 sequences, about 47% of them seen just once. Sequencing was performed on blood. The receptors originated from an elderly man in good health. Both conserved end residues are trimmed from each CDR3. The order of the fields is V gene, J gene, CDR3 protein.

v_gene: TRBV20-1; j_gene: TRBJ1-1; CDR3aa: SARPFKFEAF
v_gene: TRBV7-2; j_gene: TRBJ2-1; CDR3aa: ASSFQRRGEQF
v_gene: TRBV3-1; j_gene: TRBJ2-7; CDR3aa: ASSKNRLAGRSYEQY
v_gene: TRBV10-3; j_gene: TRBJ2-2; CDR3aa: AILGGLSENTGELF
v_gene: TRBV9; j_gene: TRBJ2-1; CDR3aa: ASSVRGLAGEQF
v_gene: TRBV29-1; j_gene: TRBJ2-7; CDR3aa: SVGWREGEQY
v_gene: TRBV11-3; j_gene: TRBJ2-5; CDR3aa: ASSPNGGQETQY
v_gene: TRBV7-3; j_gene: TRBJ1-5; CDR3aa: ASSLNAGEHQH
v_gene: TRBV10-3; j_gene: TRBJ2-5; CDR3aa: AISELGEGSEETQY
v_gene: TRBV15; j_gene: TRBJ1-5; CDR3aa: ATSRDPEYQPQH
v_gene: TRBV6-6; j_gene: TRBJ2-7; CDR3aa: ASSYRRGSYEQY
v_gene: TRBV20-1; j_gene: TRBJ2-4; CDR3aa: SAPDRDRGTKNIQY
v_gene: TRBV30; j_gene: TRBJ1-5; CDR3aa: AWTFIGGLDQPQH
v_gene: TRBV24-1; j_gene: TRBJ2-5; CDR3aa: ATSISGEETQY
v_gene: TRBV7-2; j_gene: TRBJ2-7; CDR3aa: ASSRRRTSGSYEQY
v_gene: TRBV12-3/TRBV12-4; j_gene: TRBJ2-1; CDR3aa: ASSFRGGDTDNEQF
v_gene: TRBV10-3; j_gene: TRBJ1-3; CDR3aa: AISESRDMSSGNTIY
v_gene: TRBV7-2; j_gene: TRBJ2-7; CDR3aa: ASRPPGQKDEQY
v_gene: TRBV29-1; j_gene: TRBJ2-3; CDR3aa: SVGGLIGGATDTQY
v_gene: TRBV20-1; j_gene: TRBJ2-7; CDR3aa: SARTTSTDSYEQY
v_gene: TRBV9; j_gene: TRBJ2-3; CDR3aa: VSSVDSGRASTDTQY
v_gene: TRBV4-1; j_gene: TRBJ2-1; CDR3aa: ASSQGRSYNEQF
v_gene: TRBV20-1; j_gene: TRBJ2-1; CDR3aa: SARGPEADNEQF
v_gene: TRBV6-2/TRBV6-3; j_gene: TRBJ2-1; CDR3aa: ASSEEYNEQF